This T cell receptor beta chain was identified during a study of PD-1 blockade in classical Hodgkin lymphoma. As to time point: newly diagnosed, previously untreated cHL patient sample. Thawed PBMCs underwent magnetic negative selection to yield purified CD4+ T cells. V was trimmed by 4 bases and J by 0 bases, leaving 14 bases between them. Germline loops: CDR1 SGHDT, CDR2 YYEEEE. The CDR3 has 16 amino acids. Assay: immunoSEQ multiplex PCR; the TCRdb copy retains only in-frame clones and omits some. The table has some 16,000 clones, around 84% seen once. This chain uses TRBV5-6 with TRBJ1-3; D remains ambiguous. The sequence derives from a human donor with classical Hodgkin lymphoma. Material for sequencing was CD4+ T cells from blood. CDR3 nucleotide sequence: TGTGCCAGCAGCCCGGACGCGGGCTACTCTGGAAACACCATATATTTT. As protein: CASSPDAGYSGNTIYF.